This T cell receptor (beta chain) appears in the sequencing data of a study of OX40 agonist ivuxolimab in advanced cancers. Study information: Patients with prior anti-PD-1, anti-PD-L1 or anti-CTLA-4 therapy were eligible; approximately 40% had some. Study-level findings and limits: On average, a greater number of expanded clones characterised CD8+ T cells relative to CD4+. Individuals who were partial responders at 0.1-3.0 mg/kg had clonal expansion that ranked among the lowest. Nonresponders, in some cases, also had low normalized T-cell clonal expansion.

Concerning this clone: The antigen remains undetermined.

This table comes from immunoSEQ multiplex PCR, and its TCRdb copy is limited to in-frame clones, with some not included. The sample consists of some 70,000 clones, nearly 90% of them appearing once. The source material was CD4+ or CD8+ T cells sorted from blood, sampled in a trial of the OX40 agonist ivuxolimab. This TCR was recovered from an adult with an advanced solid tumor such as melanoma, head and neck, liver or kidney cancer.

CDR3 amino acids: CAWSGRPRGGRDWYGGSEAFF. The CDR3 DNA is TGTGCCTGGAGTGGGAGGCCAAGGGGAGGGAGAGATTGGTATGGGGGCTCTGAAGCTTTCTTT. The chain has TRBV30 and TRBJ1-1, with TRBD1 as a possible D gene (6 bases). Germline CDR1 GTSNPN, CDR2 SVGIG (reference sequence). CDR3 size: 21 residues. V was shortened by 1 base and J by 6 bases, with 36 bases between the two germline ends.